The source of this T cell receptor (beta chain) is a study of long-term antiretroviral therapy in people with HIV. Findings of the study overall: Diversity went up after ART and still fell short of transplant donor controls.

At least two post-ART and at least one pre-ART PBMC sample were available for each donor. Per germline, CDR1 SGHVS and CDR2 FQNEAQ. The CDR3 length is 18 residues. Trimming at V came to 1 base and at J to 8 bases, leaving 16 bases not matched to a gene. Samples were assayed with immunoSEQ v3.0 at survey level. The assay was immunoSEQ multiplex PCR, and TCRdb's table has in-frame clones only and misses some. The sample has 25,000 to 35,000 clones; almost 95% are singletons. On this clone: What it binds is not known.

The rearrangement joins TRBV7-8 to TRBJ1-4, with 7 bases that match TRBD1. Sample: unsorted PBMCs, taken just over 7.2 years after starting antiretroviral therapy. The sequence derives from a man aged 50 to 60 with HIV. CDR3 sequence: CASSLGPGGQFLREKLFF. DNA of the CDR3: TGTGCCAGCAGCTTAGGACCTGGGGGACAGTTTCTAAGAGAAAAACTGTTTTTT. The full variable domain, in which reference TRBV7-8 and TRBJ1-4 provide the parts outside the CDR3, is GAGVSQSPRYKVAKRGQDVALRCDPISGHVSLFWYQQALGQGPEFLTYFQNEAQLDKSGLPSDRFFAERPEGSVSTLKIQRTQQEDSAVYLCASSLGPGGQFLREKLFFGSGTQLSVL.